The 21 T cell receptor beta chains presented below share a single source sample, sequenced in a study of identical twins. In TCRdb, the 5' RACE reads were re-called with MiXCR into one record per CDR3 protein. The sample has approximately 670,000 distinct CDR3 sequences, 6% to 6.5% seen once; the top ten hold around 2%. The sample consisted of naive T cells sorted from blood. Receptors originate from a man younger than 35 in good health.

Ten or more counts support this clonotype. V gene TRBV29-1 combines with J gene TRBJ2-7; D may be TRBD2 (6 bases). V was shortened by 2 bases and J by 4 bases, with 12 bases between the two germline ends. The CDR3 spans 13 residues. Germline lookup yields CDR1 SQVTM and CDR2 ANQGSEA. The CDR3 spells CSVELPGRYEQYF. In DNA, the CDR3 is TGCAGCGTTGAACTCCCAGGGAGGTACGAGCAGTACTTC.

This clonotype has ten or more counts. The CDR3 region has the DNA TGTGCCAGCAGCTTGGCGGACGGGGGGGGTACGCAGTATTTT. Encoded protein: CASSLADGGGTQYF. The chain joins TRBV5-5 to TRBJ2-3; 8 nucleotides match TRBD2. Germline CDR1 SGHKS, CDR2 YYEKEE (reference sequence). V was pared by 0 bases and J by 8 bases, with 5 bases of the junction left unmatched. This CDR3 has 14 residues.

This clonotype occurred many times. The rearrangement links TRBV7-8 to TRBJ2-7; D may be TRBD1 (6 bases). The CDR3 has 13 residues. Trimming stripped 6 bases from V and 5 bases from J, with 14 bases between. CDR1 and CDR2 from the germline V gene are SGHVS and FQNEAQ. CDR3 amino acids: CASRNARTDEQYF. The CDR3 DNA is TGTGCCAGCAGAAACGCTCGGACAGACGAGCAGTACTTC.

This clonotype was counted at least ten times. The J gene is TRBJ2-3, the V gene TRBV14; the D gene is possibly TRBD1 (5 bases). V was clipped by 4 bases and J by 8 bases, with 10 bases between them. The CDR3 sequence is 12 residues long. Per the germline V gene, CDR1 is SGHDN and CDR2 is FVKESK. The CDR3 region is CASSPTRVTQYF. The CDR3 region has the DNA TGTGCCAGCAGCCCGACCAGGGTTACGCAGTATTTT.

This clonotype was seen at least ten times. The V gene is TRBV10-3, the J gene TRBJ2-1; D unresolved. Trimming stripped 10 bases from V and 7 bases from J, with 14 bases between. Germline loops: CDR1 ENHRY, CDR2 SYGVKD. The CDR3 spans 12 residues. The CDR3 here is CATLTLKNEQFF. CDR3 DNA: TGTGCCACCTTAACCCTCAAGAATGAGCAGTTCTTC.

The V call is TRBV19, the J call TRBJ2-1; D tentatively fits TRBD1 or TRBD2 (5 bases each). Germline CDR1 and CDR2: LNHDA and SQIVND (reference sequence). The CDR3 runs to 15 residues. V was trimmed by 1 base and J by 3 bases, leaving 10 bases between them. In nucleotides, the CDR3 is TGTGCCAGTAGTATAGGTTGGGGGAACTACAATGAGCAGTTCTTC. Amino acids: CASSIGWGNYNEQFF.

Ten or more counts support this clonotype. In DNA, the CDR3 is TGTGCCGGGCGTGCGGGGGCTCTCAATAATTCACCCCTCCACTTT. It translates to CAGRAGALNNSPLHF. The V gene is TRBV28, the J gene TRBJ1-6, with D possibly TRBD1 on 6 matching bases. Trimming took 11 bases from V and 5 from J, leaving 19 bases between them. Germline V lookup: CDR1 MDHEN, CDR2 SYDVKM. The CDR3 loop spans 15 amino acids.

This clonotype was recorded many times. The chain uses TRBV5-1 and TRBJ1-5; 7 nucleotides agree with TRBD1. This CDR3 is 14 amino acids long. Germline CDR1 reads SGHRS; CDR2 reads YFSETQ. The junction had 2 bases not matched to a gene; V was cut back by 0 bases and J by 5 bases. CDR3 residues: CASSLDRGDQPQHF. CDR3 bases: TGCGCCAGCAGCTTGGACAGGGGAGATCAGCCCCAGCATTTT.

This clonotype was counted only a few times. CDR3 loop: CASSSTDSQYF. The DNA for the CDR3 is TGTGCCAGCAGCTCCACGGACAGCCAGTACTTC. This chain uses TRBV7-9 with TRBJ2-5; tentative D call: TRBD1 (6 bases). Germline CDR1 is SEHNR and CDR2 is FQNEAQ (reference sequence). Trimming cost V 4 bases and J 10 bases, with 10 bases left between them. The CDR3 loop spans 11 amino acids.

This clonotype was seen repeatedly, ten times or more. V is TRBV28 and J is TRBJ2-1, with 10 bases aligning to TRBD1. V shed 4 bases and J 5 bases; nucleotides not matched to a gene: 2. CDR3 length: 14 residues. CDR1 and CDR2 (germline): MDHEN, SYDVKM. CDR3 DNA sequence: TGTGCCAGCAGTTCGGGACAGGGGAACAATGAGCAGTTCTTC. Residues: CASSSGQGNNEQFF.

In its sample, this clonotype was seen a few times. This chain connects TRBV19 to TRBJ2-1; D gene ambiguous. The V and J ends lost 1 base and 1 base respectively, with 14 bases between them. CDR1 is LNHDA and CDR2 is SQIVND in the germline V gene (reference sequence). The CDR3 runs to 17 residues. The CDR3 sequence is CASSIAHFEASYNEQFF. Here the CDR3 DNA reads TGTGCCAGTAGTATAGCGCACTTTGAAGCTTCCTACAATGAGCAGTTCTTC.

This clonotype was detected many times. This chain joins TRBV5-1 and TRBJ1-2, with 8 positions matching TRBD1. V shed 8 bases, J shed 7 bases, and the junction held 7 bases outside the gene matches. Germline V lookup: CDR1 SGHRS, CDR2 YFSETQ. This CDR3 has 12 amino acids. This CDR3 is CASTDRGSGYTF. CDR3 nucleotide sequence: TGCGCCAGTACCGACAGGGGATCTGGCTACACCTTC.

This clonotype showed up many times. The CDR3 sequence: CSATDGPGTDTQYF. CDR3 DNA: TGCAGTGCTACTGACGGGCCGGGCACAGATACGCAGTATTTT. The J gene is TRBJ2-3, the V gene TRBV20-1; D remains ambiguous. The CDR3 is 14 amino acids. Trimming stripped 4 bases from V and 1 base from J, with 12 bases between. Germline loops: CDR1 DFQATT, CDR2 SNEGSKA (reference sequence).

Many counts were recorded for this clonotype. This chain links TRBV5-1 with TRBJ2-6; D possibly corresponds to TRBD2 (5 bases). V gave up 2 bases and J gave up 3 bases, with 24 bases separating them. Germline CDR1 SGHRS, CDR2 YFSETQ. The CDR3 is made up of 20 amino acids. CDR3 sequence: CASSFYSKDGVPSGANVLTF. CDR3 DNA: TGCGCCAGCAGCTTCTATTCTAAGGACGGGGTCCCCAGTGGGGCCAACGTCCTGACTTTC.

This clonotype has ten or more counts. This chain joins TRBV3-1 and TRBJ2-1, with a tentative D call TRBD2 (5 bases). The CDR3 extends over 13 amino acids. V gave up 5 bases and J gave up 6 bases, with 11 bases separating them. The V gene's germline CDR1 is LGHDT and CDR2 YNNKEL (reference sequence). CDR3 sequence (DNA): TGTGCCAGCAGCTTACTAGATTCCAATGAGCAGTTCTTC. Amino acid sequence: CASSLLDSNEQFF.

This clonotype was observed a few times. V usage is TRBV12-3 or TRBV12-4 and J usage is TRBJ2-5; 9 bases are shared with TRBD1. V dropped 6 bases and J dropped 1; count of bases not matched to a gene: 3. CDR3 length equals 14 residues. The CDR3 DNA reads TGTGCCAGCAGGGACAGGGGACTCCAAGAGACCCAGTACTTC. Its translation: CASRDRGLQETQYF.

This clonotype was observed many times. The V and J genes are TRBV14 and TRBJ2-5; D gene ambiguous. V lost 0 bases, J lost 5 bases, and 7 bases lay in between. This CDR3 is 13 amino acids long. CDR1 is SGHDN, CDR2 FVKESK, per germline. CDR3 nucleotide sequence: TGTGCCAGCAGCCAAGATCCTATCGAGACCCAGTACTTC. This encodes CASSQDPIETQYF.

J is TRBJ2-2 and V is TRBV7-8, with 7 bases fitting TRBD2. V shed 1 base and J 4 bases; nucleotides not matched to a gene: 3. Germline V gene data show CDR1 as SGHVS and CDR2 as FQNEAQ. The CDR3 has 15 residues. This chain's CDR3 is CASSLGTRPTGELFF. DNA for the CDR3: TGTGCCAGCAGCTTAGGGACTAGGCCCACCGGGGAGCTGTTTTTT.

This sequence joins TRBV29-1 and TRBJ2-5; D remains unclear. V lost 7 bases to trimming and J lost 1 base, with 10 bases between them. Germline CDR1 is SQVTM and CDR2 is ANQGSEA. The CDR3 has 12 residues. The CDR3 region is CSAELTQETQYF. CDR3 coding DNA: TGCAGCGCCGAACTGACCCAAGAGACCCAGTACTTC.

This clonotype has ten or more counts. The chain joins TRBV7-9 to TRBJ2-3; TRBD2 might be the D (7 bases). Germline lookup yields CDR1 SEHNR and CDR2 FQNEAQ (reference sequence). The CDR3 covers 14 residues. The germline V and J ends were trimmed by 10 bases and 1 base, with 15 bases remaining between them. CDR3 protein: CAIGEGDGTDTQYF. CDR3 bases: TGTGCCATCGGGGAGGGGGACGGCACAGATACGCAGTATTTT. The full variable domain, completed using reference TRBV7-9 and TRBJ2-3, is DTGVSQNPRHKITKRGQNVTFRCDPISEHNRLYWYRQTLGQGPEFLTYFQNEAQLEKSRLLSDRFSAERPKGSFSTLEIQRTEQGDSAMYLCAIGEGDGTDTQYFGPGTRLTVL.

This clonotype was seen many times. V usage is TRBV20-1 and J usage is TRBJ2-3; D is tentatively TRBD1 or TRBD2 (6 bases each). Looked up from germline, CDR1 is DFQATT and CDR2 is SNEGSKA (reference sequence). The CDR3 covers 16 residues. V lost 3 bases to trimming and J lost 8 bases, with 24 bases between them. In DNA, the CDR3 is TGCAGTGCTAGGGACGGGGTCCAAAGAGGGGGAGGTACGCAGTATTTT. It translates to CSARDGVQRGGGTQYF.